A selection of T cell receptor beta chains follows, all from one sample in a study of cytomegalovirus exposure and HLA in healthy donors. Method: immunoSEQ multiplex PCR; TCRdb's copy keeps in-frame clones and lacks some. The sample consists of roughly 150,000 clones, roughly 77% of them appearing once. The source material was PBMCs. The receptor set was obtained from a woman under 30 in good health and CMV-seronegative. Both conserved end residues are trimmed from each CDR3. Clone size appears in some rows only: once, few, many, or a class for an expanded clone.

16	NA	TRBJ1-4	TRBV25-1	ASSGSTRDRETNEKLF
13	NA	TRBJ2-3	TRBV7-9	AGSLDLYSSDTQY
10	NA	TRBJ1-1	TRBV30	AVDRSGTEAF
14	NA	TRBJ1-5	TRBV28	ASGAPGQGVGQPQH
11	NA	TRBJ2-7	TRBV2	ASRPGVESEQY
14	NA	TRBJ2-5	TRBV21-1	ASPPASGRAGETQY
11	NA	TRBJ1-6	TRBV6-6	AGQGAWNSPLH
12	NA	TRBJ1-2	TRBV6-6	ASSTETEPYGYT
11	NA	TRBJ2-7	TRBV5-4	ASSFTGSSEQY
14	NA	TRBJ1-1	TRBV5-4	ASSLDHRSVNTEAF
13	NA	TRBJ2-5	TRBV27	ASSLYGTGGETQY
11	NA	TRBJ2-7	TRBV11-2	ASINPRPYEQY
15	NA	TRBJ2-2	TRBV6-1	ASSELTSGVYTGELF
12	NA	TRBJ2-4	TRBV28	ASQRQTGAVIQY
13	NA	TRBJ2-7	TRBV19	ASKITGTGSYEQY
14	NA	TRBJ2-1	TRBV5-6	ASSLTGLADNNEQF
15	NA	TRBJ1-3	TRBV5-1	ASSSTGGLLSGNTIY
13	NA	TRBJ1-5	TRBV5-8	ASSITGGFNQPQH
13	NA	TRBJ2-7	TRBV5-1	ASSYSGGATYEQY
13	NA	TRBJ1-1	TRBV7-9	ASSNRQGANTEAF
13	NA	TRBJ1-5	TRBV9	ASSPGQGRSQPQH
14	NA	TRBJ2-5	TRBV19	ASSIASSGGWETQY
12	NA	TRBJ1-2	TRBV13	ASSLREGTYGYT
11	NA	TRBJ2-7	TRBV5-1	ASSLGAPYEQY
15	NA	TRBJ1-5	TRBV2	ASSVFSGGGSNQPQH
10	few	TRBJ1-1	TRBV5-4	ASSSPNTEAF
10	few	TRBJ2-5	TRBV19	ATQSSAETQY
14	NA	TRBJ2-3	TRBV5-1	ASSVLGARITDTQY